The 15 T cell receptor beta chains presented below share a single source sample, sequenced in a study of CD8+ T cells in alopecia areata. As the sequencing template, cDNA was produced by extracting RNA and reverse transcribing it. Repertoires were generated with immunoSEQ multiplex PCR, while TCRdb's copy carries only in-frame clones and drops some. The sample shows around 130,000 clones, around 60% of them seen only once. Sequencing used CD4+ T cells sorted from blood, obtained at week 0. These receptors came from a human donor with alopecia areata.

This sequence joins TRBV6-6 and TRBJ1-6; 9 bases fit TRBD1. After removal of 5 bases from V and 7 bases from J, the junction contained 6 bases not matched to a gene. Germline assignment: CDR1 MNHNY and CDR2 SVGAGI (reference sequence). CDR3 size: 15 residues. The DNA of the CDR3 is TGTGCCAGCAGTAAACAGGGGGCGCAGAATTCACCCCTCCACTTT. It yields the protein CASSKQGAQNSPLHF.

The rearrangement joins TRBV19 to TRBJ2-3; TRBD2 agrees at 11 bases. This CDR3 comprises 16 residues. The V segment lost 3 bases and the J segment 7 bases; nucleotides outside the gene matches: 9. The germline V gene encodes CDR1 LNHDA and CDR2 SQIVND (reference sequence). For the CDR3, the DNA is TGTGCCAGTAGTATGGGGCCGGGACTAGCGGCTAATACGCAGTATTTT. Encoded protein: CASSMGPGLAANTQYF.

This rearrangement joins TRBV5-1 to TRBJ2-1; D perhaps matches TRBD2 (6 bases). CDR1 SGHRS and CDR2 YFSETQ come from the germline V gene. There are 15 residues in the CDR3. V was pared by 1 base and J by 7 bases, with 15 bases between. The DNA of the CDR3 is TGCGCCAGCAGCTTGCTACAGGAGGCGGGAAATGAGCAGTTCTTC. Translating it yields CASSLLQEAGNEQFF.

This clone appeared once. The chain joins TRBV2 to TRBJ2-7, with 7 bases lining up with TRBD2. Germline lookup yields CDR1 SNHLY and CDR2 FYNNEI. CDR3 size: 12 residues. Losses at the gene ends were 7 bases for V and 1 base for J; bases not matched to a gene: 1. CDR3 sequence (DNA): TGTGCCAGCATCGGGGGGTCCTACGAGCAGTACTTC. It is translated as CASIGGSYEQYF.

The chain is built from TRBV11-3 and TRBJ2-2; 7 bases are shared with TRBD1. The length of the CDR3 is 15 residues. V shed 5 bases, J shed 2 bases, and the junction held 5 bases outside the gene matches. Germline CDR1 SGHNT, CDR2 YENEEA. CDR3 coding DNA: TGTGCCAGCAGCGACCGGGACAGAAACACCGGGGAGCTGTTTTTT. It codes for CASSDRDRNTGELFF.

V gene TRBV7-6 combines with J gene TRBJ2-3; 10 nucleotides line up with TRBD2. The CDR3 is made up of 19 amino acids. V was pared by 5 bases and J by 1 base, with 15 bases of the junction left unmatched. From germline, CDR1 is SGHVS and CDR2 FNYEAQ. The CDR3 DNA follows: TGTGCCAGCAGCCTTCGACTAGCGGGCGACACGTACCGCACAGATACGCAGTATTTT. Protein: CASSLRLAGDTYRTDTQYF.

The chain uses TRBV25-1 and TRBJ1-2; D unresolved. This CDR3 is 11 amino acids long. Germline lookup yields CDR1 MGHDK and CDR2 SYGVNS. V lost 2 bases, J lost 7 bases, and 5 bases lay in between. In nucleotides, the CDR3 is TGTGCCAGCAGTGAAGTCTTTGGCTACACCTTC. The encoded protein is CASSEVFGYTF.

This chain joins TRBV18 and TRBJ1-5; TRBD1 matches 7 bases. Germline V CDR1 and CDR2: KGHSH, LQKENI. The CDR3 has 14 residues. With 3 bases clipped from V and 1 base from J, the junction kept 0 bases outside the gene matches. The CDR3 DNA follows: TGTGCCAGCTCACCGGGACAGAGCAATCAGCCCCAGCATTTT. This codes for CASSPGQSNQPQHF. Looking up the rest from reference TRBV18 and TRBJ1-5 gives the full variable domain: NAGVMQNPRHLVRRRGQEARLRCSPMKGHSHVYWYRQLPEEGLKFMVYLQKENIIDESGMPKERFSAEFPKEGPSILRIQQVVRGDSAAYFCASSPGQSNQPQHFGDGTRLSIL.

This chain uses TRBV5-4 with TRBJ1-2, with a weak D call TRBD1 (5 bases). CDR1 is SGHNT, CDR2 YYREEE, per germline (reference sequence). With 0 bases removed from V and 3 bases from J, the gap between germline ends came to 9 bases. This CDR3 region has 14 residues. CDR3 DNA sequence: TGTGCCAGCAGCTTGGCAGGGTCGGACTATGGCTACACCTTC. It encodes CASSLAGSDYGYTF.

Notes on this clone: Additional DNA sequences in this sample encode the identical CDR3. The CDR3 reads CASSLDRNYGYTF. The CDR3 region has the DNA TGTGCCAGCAGTTTGGACAGGAACTATGGCTACACCTTC. The chain is built from TRBV27 and TRBJ1-2; 7 nucleotides align to TRBD1. The CDR3 consists of 13 residues. Germline trimming cut 3 bases from V and 2 bases from J; bases unmatched to any gene: 0. CDR1 and CDR2 (germline): MNHEY, SMNVEV (reference sequence).

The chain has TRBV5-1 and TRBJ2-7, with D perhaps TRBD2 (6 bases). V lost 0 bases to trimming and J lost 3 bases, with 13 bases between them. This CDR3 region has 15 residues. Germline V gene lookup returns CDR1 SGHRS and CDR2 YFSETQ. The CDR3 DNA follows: TGCGCCAGCAGCTTGGTAGGAGGGGTGGACTACGAGCAGTACTTC. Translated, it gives CASSLVGGVDYEQYF.

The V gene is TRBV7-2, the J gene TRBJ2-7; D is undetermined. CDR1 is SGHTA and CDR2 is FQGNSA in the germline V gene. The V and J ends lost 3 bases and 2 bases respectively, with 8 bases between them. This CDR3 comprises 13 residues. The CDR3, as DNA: TGTGCCAGCAGCTTCCCCCCGACCTACGAGCAGTACTTC. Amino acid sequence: CASSFPPTYEQYF. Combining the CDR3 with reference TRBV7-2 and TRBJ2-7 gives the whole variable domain GAGVSQSPSNKVTEKGKDVELRCDPISGHTALYWYRQSLGQGLEFLIYFQGNSAPDKSGLPSDRFSAERTGGSVSTLTIQRTQQEDSAVYLCASSFPPTYEQYFGPGTRLTVT.

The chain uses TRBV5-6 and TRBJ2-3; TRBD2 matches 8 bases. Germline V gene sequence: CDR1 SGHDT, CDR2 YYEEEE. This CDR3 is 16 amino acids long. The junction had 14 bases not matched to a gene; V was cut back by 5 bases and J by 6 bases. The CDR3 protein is CASSPRAGAFDDTQYF. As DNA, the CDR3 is TGTGCCAGCAGTCCAAGAGCGGGAGCTTTCGACGATACGCAGTATTTT.

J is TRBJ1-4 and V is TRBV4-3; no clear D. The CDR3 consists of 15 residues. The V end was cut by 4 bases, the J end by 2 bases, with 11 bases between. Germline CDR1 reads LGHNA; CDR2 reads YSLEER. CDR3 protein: CASSPRTATNEKLFF. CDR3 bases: TGCGCCAGCAGCCCCCGGACGGCTACTAATGAAAAACTGTTTTTT.

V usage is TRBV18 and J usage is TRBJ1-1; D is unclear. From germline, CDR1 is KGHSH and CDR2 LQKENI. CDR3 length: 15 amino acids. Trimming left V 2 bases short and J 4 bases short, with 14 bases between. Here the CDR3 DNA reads TGTGCCAGCTCACCAGCGGAGAGGTCCCGCACTGAAGCTTTCTTT. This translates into CASSPAERSRTEAFF.